This T cell receptor beta chain was obtained from a study of graft-versus-host responses after intestinal transplantation. On this clone itself: Its specificity is unknown.

Libraries were prepared by immunoSEQ multiplex PCR; TCRdb keeps only in-frame clonotypes and omits some of them. Of approximately 77,000 clones listed, approximately 91% are singletons. CDR1 is SGHRS, CDR2 YFSETQ, per germline. J lost 6 bases, V lost 0 bases, and 5 bases had no gene match. The CDR3 runs to 14 residues. The chain is built from TRBV5-1 and TRBJ1-1; TRBD1 agrees at 7 bases. This specimen was unstimulated CD4+ T cells sorted from spleen or lymph node cells, taken before intestinal transplant. The sequence was collected from a human donor who received an intestinal transplant. The CDR3 DNA is TGCGCCAGCAGCTTGGAAGGGGGCGACGCTGAAGCTTTCTTT. Translation: CASSLEGGDAEAFF.